Below, one T cell receptor beta chain is given with its context. Its antigen is currently not known. No much larger clone is present one base from it, and per-base qualities are unavailable. The source of the sample is a study of blood T cell repertoires in COVID-19 (dated by TCRdb to 2020 to 2022). At the level of the whole study: The collaborator samples originated in the United States, Italy and Spain and spanned the acute and convalescent phases of COVID-19. The prospective study material was composed of cDNA or gDNA derived from T cells, B-cell-depleted T cells, or PBMCs. The dataset comprised deeply sampled blood TCRbeta repertoires from subjects exposed to, actively infected with, or recovered from COVID-19. The repertoires were released in a freely available public database intended as a resource for research on the immune response to SARS-CoV-2. The samples were drawn from two sources: the first 160 participants of the ongoing ImmuneRACE study, and over 1,000 subjects contributed by 6 global collaborators. The sample metadata nearly always contained a de-identified subject ID, COVID-19 status, age in years and sex. HLA class I and class II types, where available, came from metadata supplied by the sample provider rather than from assay-based typing. The investigation overall reported the following: The quantity of clinical and demographic metadata differed by source and by participant and was supplied without curation.

The immunoSEQ Assay, a bias-controlled multiplex PCR, was used to amplify TCRbeta CDR3 regions from genomic DNA. Per the source publication's procedure: Nucleated cell counts per sample were estimated from amplification of reference gene primers within the assay. Sequence reads were collapsed and filtered to measure the absolute abundance of every unique TCRbeta CDR3 rearrangement. For each sample, productive Simpson clonality was calculated as the square root of Simpson's diversity index over productive rearrangements. Held by TCRdb, this immuneACCESS table contains in-frame sequences only and omits some clones. Under half of the omission traces to an unresolved V gene where checked; the cause of the rest is unknown. Clone size and the V and J calls come from that table; the DNA yielded D and trimming. For this sample there are a few hundred thousand clones; 70% to 90% appear just once. Less than 1.5% of the sample is in the top ten clones.

In the prospective study, participants were roughly 18 to 100 years old, resided in about two dozen geographic areas of the United States, and were enrolled through a virtual design. To assign participants to cohorts, the prospective study relied on clinical history that participants themselves reported in a screening survey and a study questionnaire. Recovered participants in ImmuneRACE Cohort 3 were defined by two consecutive negative NP/OP PCR tests, clearance by a healthcare professional, or resolution of symptoms. In the prospective study, whole blood, serum and a nasopharyngeal or oropharyngeal swab were collected from each participant by mobile phlebotomists. Prospective study participants could optionally give additional blood draws and questionnaires over a roughly 2-month period. Blood samples from the prospective study were shipped frozen or at room temperature prior to DNA extraction.

V sheds 7 bases and J sheds 10 bases, leaving 20 bases between their ends. From the cysteine up to the phenylalanine, the CDR3 has a length of 15 residues. The read is trimmed to its CDR3 DNA, 45 bases read in frame from base 1. CDR1 and CDR2, looked up from the germline V gene (reference sequence), are LNHDA and SQIVND. This receptor chain uses TRBV19 and TRBJ1-6; the D gene is unclear. Sequenced: PBMCs or T cells enriched from blood (not recorded which). The TCR originated in a man aged 30-40 years who had recovered from COVID-19. The CDR3 reads as follows: CASTGAVDRLSPLHF. At the DNA level, the sequence is TGTGCCAGTACCGGCGCGGTCGATCGTCTATCACCCCTCCACTTT.